The 22 T cell receptor beta chains below come from one sample, sequenced in a study of blood T cell repertoires in COVID-19. The data were produced by immunoSEQ multiplex PCR, yet TCRdb's version contains in-frame clones alone and is incomplete. The table lists over 75,000 clones, around 93% of them singletons. Sequencing was performed on peripheral blood. The receptors were sampled from a human donor with active COVID-19. The donor label of this sample is uncertain.

The V and J genes are TRBV5-8 and TRBJ2-7, with 11 bases identical to TRBD2. The CDR3 loop spans 17 amino acids. Trimming cost V 4 bases and J 6 bases; bases outside gene matches: 15. Per the germline V gene, CDR1 is SGHTS and CDR2 is YDEGEE. Written as DNA, the CDR3 is TGTGCCAGCAGCCATCCTAACCTAGCGGGGGGCACCGGCGAGCAGTACTTC. Amino acids: CASSHPNLAGGTGEQYF.

The chain employs TRBV27 and TRBJ1-1, with a weak D call TRBD1 (6 bases). CDR3 length equals 15 residues. Per the germline V gene, CDR1 is MNHEY and CDR2 is SMNVEV (reference sequence). The ends were cut back, 5 bases at V and 5 bases at J, with 18 bases in the middle. The DNA for the CDR3 is TGTGCCAGCAGTCATCGGGGCAGGGGCGATACTGAAGCTTTCTTT. This gives the protein CASSHRGRGDTEAFF.

The V call is TRBV19, the J call TRBJ2-1; 13 nucleotides align to TRBD2. The CDR3 covers 18 residues. Germline trimming cut 4 bases from V and 0 bases from J; bases unmatched to any gene: 6. Germline CDR1 LNHDA, CDR2 SQIVND (reference sequence). The CDR3 nucleotides read TGTGCCAGTAGTAAACGGACTAGCGGGGGATCCTCCTACAATGAGCAGTTCTTC. Translated, it gives CASSKRTSGGSSYNEQFF.

The J gene is TRBJ2-1, the V gene TRBV9, with 13 bases identical to TRBD2. CDR1 is SGDLS, CDR2 YYNGEE, per germline. The CDR3 is 17 amino acids. V lost 0 bases and J lost 9; bases outside the gene matches: 9. CDR3 sequence: CASSVGPTSGGEGEQFF. The DNA for the CDR3 is TGTGCCAGCAGCGTAGGGCCAACTAGCGGGGGGGAGGGTGAGCAGTTCTTC.

The chain joins TRBV3-1 (or the pseudogene TRBV3-2) to TRBJ1-2, with TRBD1 matching over 10 bases. Germline V gene lookup returns CDR1 LGHDT and CDR2 YNNKEL (reference sequence). V was pared by 5 bases and J by 4 bases, with 4 bases of the junction left unmatched. The CDR3 loop spans 14 amino acids. In DNA form, the CDR3 reads TGTGCCAGCAGCACCCGGGACAGGGGCTATGGCTACACCTTC. The encoded protein is CASSTRDRGYGYTF.

The genes are TRBV19 and TRBJ1-5; maybe TRBD1 (5 bases). Germline CDR1 LNHDA, CDR2 SQIVND (reference sequence). Deletions cut 4 bases from V and 5 bases from J, with 12 bases between. The CDR3 consists of 14 residues. CDR3 DNA sequence: TGTGCCAGTAGTAGGTGGCAGGGCGATCAGCCCCAGCATTTT. Its protein product is CASSRWQGDQPQHF.

The chain recombines TRBV6-5 with TRBJ2-1; no definite D call. V was clipped by 0 bases and J by 10 bases, with 7 bases between them. This CDR3 region has 12 residues. Germline assignment: CDR1 MNHEY and CDR2 SVGAGI. This chain's CDR3 is CASSYSTGEQFF. In DNA form, the CDR3 reads TGTGCCAGCAGTTACTCCACCGGGGAGCAGTTCTTC.

The chain uses TRBV5-4 and TRBJ1-2, with D unclear. There are 15 residues in the CDR3. The V gene's germline CDR1 is SGHNT and CDR2 YYREEE (reference sequence). The ends were cut back, 0 bases at V and 0 bases at J, with 9 bases in the middle. The CDR3 sequence: CASSLVSFSNYGYTF. For the CDR3, the DNA is TGTGCCAGCAGCTTGGTGTCCTTCTCTAACTATGGCTACACCTTC.

The V gene is TRBV27, the J gene TRBJ2-7; D possibly corresponds to TRBD2 (6 bases). V was pared by 0 bases and J by 2 bases, with 11 bases between. Germline V CDR1 and CDR2: MNHEY, SMNVEV (reference sequence). The CDR3 has 15 residues. The CDR3 coding sequence is TGTGCCAGCAGTTTATCGGGCGGGGAAACCTACGAGCAGTACTTC. It translates to CASSLSGGETYEQYF.

The CDR3 spells CASSVSSGTSTDTQYF. For the CDR3, the DNA is TGTGCCAGCAGCGTATCCAGCGGGACTAGCACAGATACGCAGTATTTT. The rearrangement links TRBV9 to TRBJ2-3; 7 positions agree with TRBD2. This CDR3 region has 16 residues. V was pared by 1 base and J by 0 bases, with 5 bases of the junction left unmatched. Germline CDR1 is SGDLS and CDR2 is YYNGEE. The full variable domain, rest sourced from reference TRBV9 and TRBJ2-3, is DSGVTQTPKHLITATGQRVTLRCSPRSGDLSVYWYQQSLDQGLQFLIQYYNGEERAKGNILERFSAQQFPDLHSELNLSSLELGDSALYFCASSVSSGTSTDTQYFGPGTRLTVL.

This chain joins TRBV6-5 and TRBJ2-7, with D maybe TRBD1 (5 bases). In germline, CDR1 is MNHEY, CDR2 SVGAGI. This CDR3 has 15 amino acids. Trimming removed 2 bases at V and 0 bases at J, with 11 bases between. The CDR3 nucleotides read TGTGCCAGCAGTTACGGTCAGGGTAGCTCCTACGAGCAGTACTTC. This sequence encodes CASSYGQGSSYEQYF.

The chain joins TRBV2 to TRBJ1-1, with TRBD1 identical over 7 bases. Germline CDR1 and CDR2: SNHLY and FYNNEI. The CDR3 loop spans 14 amino acids. Trimming cost V 6 bases and J 6 bases; bases outside gene matches: 10. CDR3 loop: CASRDDRAVAEAFF. CDR3 DNA: TGTGCCAGCAGGGACGACAGGGCGGTCGCTGAAGCTTTCTTT. Full variable domain (remainder filled in from reference TRBV2 and TRBJ1-1): EPEVTQTPSHQVTQMGQEVILRCVPISNHLYFYWYRQILGQKVEFLVSFYNNEISEKSEIFDDQFSVERPDGSNFTLKIRSTKLEDSAMYFCASRDDRAVAEAFFGQGTRLTVV.

The CDR3 here is CASSLTLAGAPYEQYF. The CDR3 nucleotides are TGTGCCAGCAGCTTGACCCTAGCGGGGGCCCCCTACGAGCAGTACTTC. The chain recombines TRBV5-5 with TRBJ2-7; 10 bases fit TRBD2. V dropped 1 base and J dropped 2; count of bases not matched to a gene: 6. The CDR3 extends over 16 amino acids. The V gene's germline CDR1 is SGHKS and CDR2 YYEKEE (reference sequence).

The chain recombines TRBV6-5 with TRBJ1-6; no clear D. Germline lookup yields CDR1 MNHEY and CDR2 SVGAGI. The CDR3 length is 13 residues. V was cut by 6 bases and J by 8 bases, with 11 bases left in between. The DNA of the CDR3 is TGTGCCAGCAGGCCGACAAGAGATTCACCCCTCCACTTT. Its translation: CASRPTRDSPLHF.

This chain links TRBV4-3 with TRBJ1-6, with TRBD1 matching 9 bases. Germline V lookup: CDR1 LGHNA, CDR2 YSLEER. CDR3 length equals 15 residues. The V segment lost 0 bases and the J segment 10 bases; nucleotides outside the gene matches: 4. CDR3 residues: CASSQDSGQGSPLHF. The CDR3 DNA reads TGCGCCAGCAGCCAAGATTCCGGACAGGGGTCACCCCTCCACTTT.

The chain combines TRBV14 with TRBJ1-1; D unresolved. Germline V gene data show CDR1 as SGHDN and CDR2 as FVKESK. The V and J ends lost 0 bases and 0 bases respectively, with 14 bases between them. There are 17 residues in the CDR3. The CDR3 loop reads CASSQEVGSLMNTEAFF. CDR3 DNA sequence: TGTGCCAGCAGCCAAGAGGTGGGCAGCCTTATGAACACTGAAGCTTTCTTT. Drawing the rest from reference TRBV14 and TRBJ1-1, the complete variable domain is EAGVTQFPSHSVIEKGQTVTLRCDPISGHDNLYWYRRVMGKEIKFLLHFVKESKQDESGMPNNRFLAERTGGTYSTLKVQPAELEDSGVYFCASSQEVGSLMNTEAFFGQGTRLTVV.

The table lists this clone with a count of one. The chain employs TRBV6-5 and TRBJ2-7; D is undetermined. Trimming pared 0 bases from V and 3 bases from J, leaving 9 bases between. The CDR3 is 14 amino acids. Germline CDR1 MNHEY, CDR2 SVGAGI. CDR3 region: CASSYSYSLYEQYF. The DNA of the CDR3 is TGTGCCAGCAGTTACTCGTACAGTCTCTACGAGCAGTACTTC.

V is TRBV7-8 and J is TRBJ2-3; D perhaps matches TRBD2 (5 bases). Germline V gives CDR1 SGHVS, CDR2 FQNEAQ. V was clipped by 4 bases and J by 1 base, with 9 bases between them. This CDR3 is built from 14 residues. The CDR3 DNA reads as TGTGCCAGCAGCTCCACGGAGGGCACAGATACGCAGTATTTT. The encoded protein is CASSSTEGTDTQYF.

The V and J genes are TRBV28 and TRBJ2-3, with 15 positions matching TRBD2. The J segment lost 1 base and the V segment lost 3 bases, leaving 8 bases of the junction unmatched. This CDR3 has 19 residues. The germline V gene encodes CDR1 MDHEN and CDR2 SYDVKM. The CDR3 nucleotides read TGTGCCAGCAGTTTTTCAGGGACTAGCGGGGGGCTCGGCACAGATACGCAGTATTTT. It yields the protein CASSFSGTSGGLGTDTQYF. The full variable domain, its missing parts supplied by reference TRBV28 and TRBJ2-3, is DVKVTQSSRYLVKRTGEKVFLECVQDMDHENMFWYRQDPGLGLRLIYFSYDVKMKEKGDIPEGYSVSREKKERFSLILESASTNQTSMYLCASSFSGTSGGLGTDTQYFGPGTRLTVL.

The chain combines TRBV7-8 with TRBJ2-7; D might be TRBD2 (6 bases). Germline CDR1 and CDR2: SGHVS and FQNEAQ. The CDR3 covers 12 residues. Trimming left V 5 bases short and J 3 bases short, with 8 bases between. The CDR3 protein is CASSPTSYEQYF. CDR3 coding DNA: TGTGCCAGCAGCCCGACTAGCTACGAGCAGTACTTC. Together with reference TRBV7-8 and TRBJ2-7, the CDR3 gives the full variable domain: GAGVSQSPRYKVAKRGQDVALRCDPISGHVSLFWYQQALGQGPEFLTYFQNEAQLDKSGLPSDRFFAERPEGSVSTLKIQRTQQEDSAVYLCASSPTSYEQYFGPGTRLTVT.

This chain uses TRBV19 with TRBJ1-6; 8 nucleotides match TRBD1. The CDR3 is 14 residues long. CDR1 is LNHDA, CDR2 SQIVND, per germline (reference sequence). The ends lost 5 bases at V and 10 bases at J; junction bases unmatched: 7. In nucleotides, the CDR3 is TGTGCCAGTAGTCCCGACAGGGGAAACTCACCCCTCCACTTT. Its translation is CASSPDRGNSPLHF.

The chain recombines TRBV7-3 with TRBJ2-2, with TRBD1 matching 9 bases. Unmatched junction bases numbered 8, after V lost 0 bases and J lost 6 bases. Germline lookup yields CDR1 SGHTA and CDR2 FQGTGA. This CDR3 contains 17 residues. The CDR3 protein is CASSLTKGQGGAGELFF. The DNA of the CDR3 is TGTGCCAGCAGCTTAACGAAGGGACAGGGAGGGGCCGGGGAGCTGTTTTTT.